These T cell receptor beta chains were read from a single sample in a study of T cells in Graves' hyperthyroidism and ophthalmopathy. TCRdb called the multiplex PCR reads again in MiXCR, with one record for every CDR3 protein. The repertoire consists of about 460,000 distinct CDR3 sequences, with 20% to 25% occurring once and the leading ten covering approximately 54%. Sequencing was done on a sample of blood. These TCRs come from a woman between 65 and 79 years old with Graves' ophthalmopathy. CDR3s include the opening cysteine and the closing phenylalanine or tryptophan. The D gene is left open where the match is weak. A clone size is listed for some rows: how often the clone was seen (once, few, many), or a class if it is expanded.

.,many,TRBJ2-7,TRBV11-2,CASSFPGSSYEQYF,TGTGCCAGCAGCTTTCCCGGGAGCTCCTACGAGCAGTACTTC
TRBD1,few,TRBJ1-4,TRBV11-2,CASSLAELGGQGKLFF,TGTGCCAGCAGCTTAGCCGAATTGGGGGGACAGGGAAAACTGTTTTTT
.,.,TRBJ2-1,TRBV12-3/TRBV12-4,CASSLGRGHRTFF,TGTGCCAGCAGTTTAGGGCGGGGGCACAGGACGTTCTTC
.,few,TRBJ2-7,TRBV30,CAWSVWGPGEQYF,TGTGCCTGGAGTGTCTGGGGACCTGGCGAGCAGTACTTC
.,.,TRBJ1-3,TRBV10-3,CATERGNTIYF,TGTGCCACGGAGAGGGGAAACACCATATATTTT
TRBD1,few,TRBJ2-7,TRBV5-1,CASSLTGTASYEQYF,TGCGCCAGCAGCCTAACCGGGACAGCTTCCTACGAGCAGTACTTC
TRBD2,few,TRBJ2-2,TRBV2,CATNLGLEVTGELFF,TGTGCCACCAACTTGGGACTAGAGGTCACCGGGGAGCTGTTTTTT
.,few,TRBJ1-2,TRBV24-1,CATSPAGSNYGYTF,TGTGCCACGTCGCCGGCAGGGTCTAACTATGGCTACACCTTC
.,few,TRBJ2-3,TRBV5-1,CASGLQGWGTDTQYF,TGCGCCAGCGGGCTACAGGGTTGGGGCACAGATACGCAGTATTTT
TRBD2,few,TRBJ2-2,TRBV6-1,CASSQDRGGGNTGELFF,TGTGCCAGCAGTCAAGACCGTGGCGGGGGGAACACCGGGGAGCTGTTTTTT
.,.,TRBJ1-5,TRBV19,CASSIVELFNSHQHF,TGTGCCAGTAGTATAGTCGAACTCTTCAACAGCCACCAGCATTTT
TRBD2,few,TRBJ2-1,TRBV7-8,CASSLELAGANEQFF,TGTGCCAGCAGCTTAGAACTAGCGGGAGCCAATGAGCAGTTCTTC
TRBD2,.,TRBJ2-2,TRBV19,CASSMGGLAGVTTGELFF,TGTGCCAGTAGTATGGGAGGGCTAGCGGGAGTTACCACCGGGGAGCTGTTTTTT
.,.,TRBJ1-3,TRBV3-1,CASSQGGLNTIYF,TGTGCCAGCAGCCAAGGGGGGTTGAACACCATATATTTT
.,many,TRBJ2-7,TRBV11-2,CASTKDLLGYEQYF,TGTGCCAGCACCAAGGACTTGCTAGGCTACGAGCAGTACTTC
TRBD2,few,TRBJ2-5,TRBV7-9,CASSRTSGRETQYF,TGTGCCAGCAGCAGGACTAGCGGGAGGGAGACCCAGTACTTC
.,once,TRBJ2-7,TRBV27,CASTLSYEQYF,TGTGCCAGCACCCTAAGCTACGAGCAGTACTTC
TRBD1,few,TRBJ1-6,TRBV6-2/TRBV6-3,CASSQPQDRGNSPLHF,TGTGCCAGCAGTCAACCCCAGGACAGGGGGAATTCACCCCTCCACTTT
.,.,TRBJ2-1,TRBV6-1,CASKRNSYNEQFF,TGTGCCAGCAAACGGAATTCGTACAATGAGCAGTTCTTC
.,.,TRBJ1-1,TRBV18,CASSVELNTEAFF,TGTGCCAGCTCAGTGGAGCTGAACACTGAAGCTTTCTTT
TRBD1,many,TRBJ2-1,TRBV28,CASSNPGQGFNEQFF,TGTGCCAGCAGCAATCCGGGACAGGGGTTCAATGAGCAGTTCTTC
TRBD2,many,TRBJ2-1,TRBV11-2,CASSFRLADLNEQFF,TGTGCCAGCAGCTTCAGACTAGCGGACCTTAATGAGCAGTTCTTC
.,few,TRBJ2-5,TRBV5-6,CASSPSGRLQETQYF,TGTGCCAGCAGCCCATCGGGCAGGCTCCAAGAGACCCAGTACTTC
TRBD2,few,TRBJ2-1,TRBV20-1,CSARDPGTSGRYNEQFF,TGCAGTGCTAGAGATCCAGGTACTAGCGGGAGATACAATGAGCAGTTCTTC
.,.,TRBJ2-3,TRBV19,CASSIVLPGVSPDTQYF,TGTGCCAGTAGTATAGTATTACCGGGGGTAAGCCCAGATACGCAGTATTTT
.,.,TRBJ1-3,TRBV7-9,CAEEAGGNTIYF,TGTGCAGAAGAAGCTGGAGGAAACACCATATATTTT
TRBD2,few,TRBJ2-1,TRBV5-1,CASSLVGEGEQFF,TGCGCCAGCAGCTTGGTGGGGGAGGGTGAGCAGTTCTTC